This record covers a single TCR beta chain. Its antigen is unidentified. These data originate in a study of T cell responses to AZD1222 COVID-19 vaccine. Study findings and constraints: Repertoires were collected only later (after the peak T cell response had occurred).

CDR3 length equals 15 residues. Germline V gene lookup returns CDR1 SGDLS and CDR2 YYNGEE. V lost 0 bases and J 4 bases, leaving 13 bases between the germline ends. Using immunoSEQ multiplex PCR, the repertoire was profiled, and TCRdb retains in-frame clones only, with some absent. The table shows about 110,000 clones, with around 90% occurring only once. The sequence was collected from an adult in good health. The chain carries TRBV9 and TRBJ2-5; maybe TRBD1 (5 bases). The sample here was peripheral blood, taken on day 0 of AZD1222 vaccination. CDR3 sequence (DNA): TGTGCCAGCAGCGTAGCGGGTGGGGCTCCAGAGACCCAGTACTTC. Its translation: CASSVAGGAPETQYF. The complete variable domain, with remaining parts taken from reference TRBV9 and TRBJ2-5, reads DSGVTQTPKHLITATGQRVTLRCSPRSGDLSVYWYQQSLDQGLQFLIQYYNGEERAKGNILERFSAQQFPDLHSELNLSSLELGDSALYFCASSVAGGAPETQYFGPGTRLLVL.